The present TCR beta chain was sequenced within a study of regulatory T cells in long-lasting Graves disease. Study details: Antithyroid drug intake by newly diagnosed Graves' patients had lasted under 3 months.

HTBI primers from iRepertoire and Arm-PCR of CDR3 regions yielded the TCR beta libraries. One entry per CDR3 protein, called by TCRdb with MiXCR from the multiplex PCR reads. Here the sample spans 350,000 to 450,000 distinct CDR3 sequences, 12% being singletons. The sample's time point: newly diagnosed GD, antithyroid drugs for less than 3 months. From PBMCs, RNA was extracted and then used to make the TCR library. The table lists this clonotype with a few counts. The CDR3 contains 15 residues. Germline V gene data show CDR1 as MNHEY and CDR2 as SVGEGT. Trimming removed 2 bases from V and 5 bases from J, with 16 bases in between. These same data were also listed under a study on T cells in Graves' hyperthyroidism and ophthalmopathy.

The V and J genes are TRBV6-2 or TRBV6-3 and TRBJ2-7; D call uncertain. The input for sequencing was peripheral blood mononuclear cells (PBMCs), taken at new diagnosis, from a patient treated with antithyroid drugs. The receptor's source is a woman aged 18-29 years with Graves disease. CDR3 nucleotides: TGTGCCAGCAGTTACAAGATGGGCTTGGTGGACGAGCAGTACGTC. Translating gives CASSYKMGLVDEQYV.